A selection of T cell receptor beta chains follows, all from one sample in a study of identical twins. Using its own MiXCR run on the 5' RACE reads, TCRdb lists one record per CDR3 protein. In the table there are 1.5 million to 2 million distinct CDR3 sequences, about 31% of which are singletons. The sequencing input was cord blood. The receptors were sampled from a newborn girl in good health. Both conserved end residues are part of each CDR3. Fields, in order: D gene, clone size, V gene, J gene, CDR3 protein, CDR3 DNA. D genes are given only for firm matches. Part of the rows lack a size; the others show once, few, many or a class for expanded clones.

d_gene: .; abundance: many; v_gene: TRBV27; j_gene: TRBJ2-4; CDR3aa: CASSLAGQLAKNIQYF; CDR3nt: TGTGCCAGCAGTTTAGCGGGACAGCTAGCCAAAAACATTCAGTACTTC
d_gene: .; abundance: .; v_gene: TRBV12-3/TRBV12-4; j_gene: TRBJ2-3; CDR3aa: CASTPGRVVGDTQCF; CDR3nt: TGTGCCAGCACCCCAGGCAGGGTGGTTGGAGATACGCAGTGTTTT
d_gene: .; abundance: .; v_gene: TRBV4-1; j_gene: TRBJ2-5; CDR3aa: CASRVRMGQETQYF; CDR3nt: TGCGCCAGCAGGGTAAGAATGGGGCAAGAGACCCAGTACTTC
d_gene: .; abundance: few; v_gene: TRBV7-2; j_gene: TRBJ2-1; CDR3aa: CASSLGASGQFF; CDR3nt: TGTGCCAGCAGCTTAGGGGCCTCTGGGCAGTTCTTC
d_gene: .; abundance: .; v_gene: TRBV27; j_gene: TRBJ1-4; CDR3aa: CASSPKKAGATNGKLFF; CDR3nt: TGTGCCAGCAGCCCCAAAAAGGCGGGTGCAACTAATGGAAAACTGTTTTTT
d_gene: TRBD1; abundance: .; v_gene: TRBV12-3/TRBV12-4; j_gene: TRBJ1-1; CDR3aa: CASRPGTGGPNTEAFF; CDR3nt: TGTGCCAGCAGACCAGGGACAGGGGGTCCGAACACTGAAGCTTTCTTT
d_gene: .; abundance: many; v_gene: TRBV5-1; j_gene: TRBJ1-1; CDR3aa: CASSLRRPNTEAFF; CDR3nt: TGCGCCAGCAGCTTACGGAGGCCGAACACTGAAGCTTTCTTT
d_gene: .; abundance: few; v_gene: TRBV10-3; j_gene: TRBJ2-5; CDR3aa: CAISNTAVLETQYF; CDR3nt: TGTGCCATCAGCAATACCGCAGTCCTCGAGACCCAGTACTTC
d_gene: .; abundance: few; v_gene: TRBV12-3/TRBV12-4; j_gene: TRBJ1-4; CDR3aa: CASSFMGTATNEKLFF; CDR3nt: TGTGCCAGCAGTTTCATGGGGACTGCAACTAATGAAAAACTGTTTTTT
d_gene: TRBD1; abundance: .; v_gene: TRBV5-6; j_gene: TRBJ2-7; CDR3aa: CASTGQGRLAYEQYF; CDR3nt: TGTGCCAGCACGGGACAGGGGCGTTTAGCCTACGAGCAGTACTTC
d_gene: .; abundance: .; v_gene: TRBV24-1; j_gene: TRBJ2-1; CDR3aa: CATSEGGTAAYNEQFF; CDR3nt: TGTGCCACCAGTGAGGGAGGGACAGCTGCGTACAATGAGCAGTTCTTC
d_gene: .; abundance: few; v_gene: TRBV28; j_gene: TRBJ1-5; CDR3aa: CATTPGMVQPQHF; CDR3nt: TGTGCCACCACTCCAGGGATGGTTCAGCCCCAGCATTTT
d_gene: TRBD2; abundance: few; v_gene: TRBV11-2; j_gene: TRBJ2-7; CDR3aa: CASSSTRTTSDQYEQYF; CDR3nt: TGTGCCAGCAGCTCGACACGGACAACTAGCGACCAATACGAGCAGTACTTC
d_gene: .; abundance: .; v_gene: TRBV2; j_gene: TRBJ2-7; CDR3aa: CASSRLADTISSYEQYF; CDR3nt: TGTGCCAGCAGTAGGTTAGCGGACACAATCAGCTCCTACGAGCAGTACTTC
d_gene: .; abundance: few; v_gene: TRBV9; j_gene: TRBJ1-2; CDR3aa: CASARGYYGYTF; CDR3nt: TGTGCCAGCGCCAGGGGATATTATGGCTACACCTTC
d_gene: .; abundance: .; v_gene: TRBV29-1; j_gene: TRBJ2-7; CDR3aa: CGAIQGIYEQYF; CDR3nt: TGCGGCGCCATACAGGGTATCTACGAGCAGTACTTC
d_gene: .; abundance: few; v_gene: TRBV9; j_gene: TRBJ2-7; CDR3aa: CASSASVGYEQYF; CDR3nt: TGTGCCAGCAGCGCATCCGTGGGGTACGAGCAGTACTTC
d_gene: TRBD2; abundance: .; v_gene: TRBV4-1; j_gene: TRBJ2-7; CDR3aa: CASSQDPSGTYEQYF; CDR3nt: TGCGCCAGCAGCCAAGATCCTAGCGGGACTTACGAGCAGTACTTC
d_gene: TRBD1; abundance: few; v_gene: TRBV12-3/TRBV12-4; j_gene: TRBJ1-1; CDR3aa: CASSLTGAAEAFF; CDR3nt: TGTGCCAGCAGTTTGACAGGGGCGGCTGAAGCTTTCTTT
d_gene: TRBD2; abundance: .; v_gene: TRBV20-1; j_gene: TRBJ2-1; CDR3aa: CSAKAGGSVTLFF; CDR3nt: TGCAGTGCTAAAGCGGGAGGTTCTGTAACCCTGTTCTTC
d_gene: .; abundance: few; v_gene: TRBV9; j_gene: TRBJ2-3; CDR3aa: CASSAGGNPTDTQYF; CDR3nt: TGTGCCAGCAGCGCCGGTGGGAATCCCACAGATACGCAGTATTTT
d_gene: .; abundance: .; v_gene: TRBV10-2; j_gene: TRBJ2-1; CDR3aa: CASRQAPYNEQFF; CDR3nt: TGCGCCAGCAGGCAGGCCCCCTACAATGAGCAGTTCTTC
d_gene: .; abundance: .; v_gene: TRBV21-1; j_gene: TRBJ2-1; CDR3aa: CASSKAEGRQFF; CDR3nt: TGTGCCAGCAGCAAAGCGGAGGGGAGGCAGTTCTTC
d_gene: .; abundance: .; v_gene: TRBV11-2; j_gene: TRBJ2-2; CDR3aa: CASRNIGGNTGELFF; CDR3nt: TGTGCCAGCCGTAATATTGGGGGGAACACCGGGGAGCTGTTTTTT
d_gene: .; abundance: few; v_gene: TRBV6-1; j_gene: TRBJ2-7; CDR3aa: CAAGGSRLVEQYF; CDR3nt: TGTGCCGCTGGGGGGAGTCGACTGGTTGAGCAGTACTTC